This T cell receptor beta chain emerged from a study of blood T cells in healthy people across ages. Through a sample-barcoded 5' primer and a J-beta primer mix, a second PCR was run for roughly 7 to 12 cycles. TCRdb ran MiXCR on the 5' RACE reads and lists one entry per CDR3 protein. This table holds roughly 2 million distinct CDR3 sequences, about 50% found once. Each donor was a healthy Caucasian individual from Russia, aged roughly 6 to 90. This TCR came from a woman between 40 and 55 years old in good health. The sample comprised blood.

The CDR3, as DNA: TGTGCCAGCAGCTCCGATGGCGGACAGGGGCAGACGTACTTC. As protein: CASSSDGGQGQTYF. V is TRBV7-2 and J is TRBJ2-5; 9 bases are a match to TRBD1. The V gene's germline CDR1 is SGHTA and CDR2 FQGNSA. CDR3 length: 14 amino acids. After removal of 4 bases from V and 13 bases from J, the junction contained 13 bases not matched to a gene.